The next 27 T cell receptor beta chains were all read from a single sample in a study of beta chain features in type 1 diabetes. Expressed TCRB transcripts got sequenced, as all isolated RNA was reverse transcribed. Here immunoSEQ multiplex PCR was the method, and the copy in TCRdb shows in-frame clones only, minus some. This sample carries under 300,000 clones, roughly 16% of them seen once, and the ten largest clones take roughly 0.08%. The antigens of these receptors remain unknown. Study-wide results and caveats: Type 1 diabetes patients showed a moderate but significant shortening of TCRB CDR3s in all four CD4+ subsets.

Sample: naive CD4+ T cells from blood. Receptors were obtained from a man younger than 40 with type 1 diabetes.

A few counts support this clone. CDR3 in DNA: TGCAGCGTTGAAAGGGGCCGGGATCCCGGTTCCAATGAGCAGTTCTTC. Translating gives CSVERGRDPGSNEQFF. This rearrangement joins TRBV29-1 to TRBJ2-1; D possibly uses TRBD1 or TRBD2 (5 bases each). This CDR3 is 16 amino acids long. Germline-derived CDR1 and CDR2 are SQVTM and ANQGSEA. Between the trimmed V and J ends, which lost 2 bases and 6 bases, there was a span of 20 bases.

This clone has only a few counts. The V and J genes are TRBV29-1 and TRBJ2-1; 8 positions match TRBD2. V gave up 4 bases and J gave up 9 bases; unmatched junction bases: 8. Germline loops: CDR1 SQVTM, CDR2 ANQGSEA. CDR3 length equals 13 residues. The CDR3 spells CSVAGLESGEQFF. In DNA form, the CDR3 reads TGCAGCGTTGCGGGACTAGAGTCAGGTGAGCAGTTCTTC.

DNA of the CDR3: TGCAGCGGCCGACAGGATGGCTACACCTTC. This gives the protein CSGRQDGYTF. The V gene is TRBV29-1, the J gene TRBJ1-2, with a weak D call TRBD1 (6 bases). The V gene's germline CDR1 is SQVTM and CDR2 ANQGSEA. The V end was cut by 7 bases, the J end by 6 bases, with 9 bases between. This CDR3 contains 10 residues.

This clone showed up just a few times. The chain carries TRBV9 and TRBJ1-1, with D maybe TRBD1 (6 bases). Germline CDR1 SGDLS, CDR2 YYNGEE. Trimming took 4 bases from V and 0 from J, leaving 13 bases between them. This CDR3 region has 15 residues. The CDR3 protein is CASSRPGQLNTEAFF. In DNA, the CDR3 is TGTGCCAGCAGCCGGCCCGGACAGTTGAACACTGAAGCTTTCTTT.

This clone has a handful of counts. The CDR3 nucleotides are TGTGCCAGCAGCTTAGAAAGGGATGCTGAGCAGTTCTTC. This translates into CASSLERDAEQFF. The V gene is TRBV7-9, the J gene TRBJ2-1; no clear D. V lost 1 base and J lost 9, with 10 bases in between. Germline CDR1 is SEHNR and CDR2 is FQNEAQ (reference sequence). CDR3 size: 13 residues. Complete variable domain (other parts from reference TRBV7-9 and TRBJ2-1): DTGVSQNPRHKITKRGQNVTFRCDPISEHNRLYWYRQTLGQGPEFLTYFQNEAQLEKSRLLSDRFSAERPKGSFSTLEIQRTEQGDSAMYLCASSLERDAEQFFGPGTRLTVL.

This clone was seen more than once but under ten times. V usage is TRBV7-3 and J usage is TRBJ2-5; D is unresolved. Per germline, CDR1 SGHTA and CDR2 FQGTGA. V shed 3 bases and J shed 4 bases, with 9 bases lying between them. This CDR3 region has 13 residues. The CDR3 protein is CASSFTSGETQYF. For the CDR3, the DNA is TGTGCCAGCAGCTTTACAAGTGGAGAGACCCAGTACTTC.

The V call is TRBV7-3, the J call TRBJ2-3; D perhaps matches TRBD1 (6 bases). CDR1 is SGHTA, CDR2 FQGTGA, per germline. CDR3 length: 14 amino acids. V was shortened by 6 bases and J by 4 bases, with 14 bases between the two germline ends. CDR3 in DNA: TGTGCCAGCAGTCCCGGACAGCGCGCAGATACGCAGTATTTT. Translation gives CASSPGQRADTQYF.

The chain has TRBV19 and TRBJ2-7; 8 nucleotides align to TRBD1. Per germline, CDR1 LNHDA and CDR2 SQIVND (reference sequence). The trim removed 5 bases at V and 4 bases at J, leaving 4 bases unmatched. The CDR3 is made up of 13 amino acids. As DNA, the CDR3 is TGTGCCAGTAGTGGACAGGGATTATACGAGCAGTACTTC. Translating gives CASSGQGLYEQYF.

This clone has a handful of counts. The chain carries TRBV25-1 and TRBJ2-7, with D perhaps matching TRBD1 (6 bases). The CDR3 sequence is 13 residues long. The V gene lost 3 bases and the J gene lost 4 bases, with 10 bases spanning the gap. Germline CDR1 and CDR2: MGHDK and SYGVNS. This CDR3 is CASSETGRYEQYF. As DNA, the CDR3 is TGTGCCAGCAGTGAGACAGGAAGGTACGAGCAGTACTTC.

This clone appeared many times. This chain links TRBV30 with TRBJ2-6; D uncertain. This CDR3 has 13 residues. Germline V gene data show CDR1 as GTSNPN and CDR2 as SVGIG (reference sequence). Trimming removed 8 bases from V and 0 bases from J, with 8 bases in between. The CDR3 region is CAVVSSGANVLTF. CDR3 bases: TGTGCCGTTGTCTCCTCTGGGGCCAACGTCCTGACTTTC.

The genes are TRBV4-2 and TRBJ1-2; perhaps TRBD1 as D (5 bases). CDR3 length equals 15 residues. Germline V lookup: CDR1 LGHNA, CDR2 YNFKEQ. V lost 0 bases and J lost 4, with 12 bases in between. The CDR3 bases are TGTGCCAGCAGCCAAGATTTAAACAGGATCTATGGCTACACCTTC. It encodes CASSQDLNRIYGYTF.

V usage is TRBV4-1 and J usage is TRBJ1-1, with 9 bases matching TRBD1. This CDR3 has 15 residues. V gave up 6 bases and J gave up 2 bases; unmatched junction bases: 7. Looked up from germline, CDR1 is MGHRA and CDR2 is YSYEKL. CDR3: CASRRGQGRNTEAFF. CDR3 nucleotide sequence: TGCGCCAGCAGAAGGGGACAGGGCAGAAACACTGAAGCTTTCTTT.

This clone was observed a few times. The chain joins TRBV23-1 to TRBJ2-6; the D is unclear. TRBV23-1 is annotated as an ORF whose role is uncertain. This CDR3 has 15 amino acids. The V end was cut by 6 bases, the J end by 5 bases, with 14 bases between. Here the CDR3 DNA reads TGCGCCAGCAGGGATGGTCAGGTGTGGGCCAACGTCCTGACTTTC. Amino acid sequence: CASRDGQVWANVLTF.

J is TRBJ1-4 and V is TRBV30, with 8 bases aligning to TRBD1. CDR1 and CDR2 from the germline V gene are GTSNPN and SVGIG (reference sequence). The CDR3 sequence is 13 residues long. V lost 4 bases to trimming and J lost 7 bases; unmatched junction nucleotides: 5. DNA of the CDR3: TGTGCCTGGAATCAGGGGGCGGGTGAAAAACTGTTTTTT. This translates into CAWNQGAGEKLFF.

This chain links TRBV18 with TRBJ2-5; D uncertain. CDR3 length equals 11 residues. V lost 5 bases and J 5 bases, leaving 6 bases between the germline ends. CDR1 is KGHSH, CDR2 LQKENI, per germline. CDR3 bases: TGTGCCAGCTCAGGTTTGGAGACCCAGTACTTC. As protein: CASSGLETQYF.

This clone came up a few times. The genes are TRBV29-1 and TRBJ1-4; D gene ambiguous. Trimming stripped 4 bases from V and 8 bases from J, with 14 bases between. Germline V gene lookup returns CDR1 SQVTM and CDR2 ANQGSEA. The CDR3 is 13 residues long. The CDR3 DNA follows: TGCAGCGTTGGTGGCCAAGTCGGCGAAAAACTGTTTTTT. Its translation is CSVGGQVGEKLFF.

J is TRBJ1-4 and V is TRBV14; D gene uncertain. The V gene's germline CDR1 is SGHDN and CDR2 FVKESK. This CDR3 comprises 13 residues. V lost 4 bases, J lost 5 bases, and 8 bases lay in between. CDR3 protein: CASSRRHNEKLFF. Written as DNA, the CDR3 is TGTGCCAGCAGCCGACGACACAATGAAAAACTGTTTTTT.

Points on this clone: This CDR3 is also generated by other DNA sequences in the sample. J is TRBJ2-1 and V is TRBV29-1; 11 bases line up with TRBD1. The CDR3 runs to 14 residues. With 6 bases clipped from V and 4 bases from J, the junction kept 5 bases outside the gene matches. Germline CDR1 SQVTM, CDR2 ANQGSEA. In DNA form, the CDR3 reads TGCAGCGTGCAGTGGGACAGGGGGTACAATGAGCAGTTCTTC. Translating gives CSVQWDRGYNEQFF.

The gene calls are TRBV18 and TRBJ2-1; 7 nucleotides line up with TRBD2. Germline CDR1 reads KGHSH; CDR2 reads LQKENI. The length of the CDR3 is 13 residues. V was pared by 0 bases and J by 8 bases, with 1 base of the junction left unmatched. In DNA, the CDR3 is TGTGCCAGCTCACCACCTGGGGGGGATGAGCAGTTCTTC. Translated: CASSPPGGDEQFF.

J is TRBJ1-1 and V is TRBV18, with a possible D match to TRBD1 (5 bases). V was cut by 4 bases and J by 5 bases, with 14 bases left in between. From germline, CDR1 is KGHSH and CDR2 LQKENI. This CDR3 is built from 14 residues. The chain's CDR3 is CASSRAGLRTEAFF. As DNA, the CDR3 is TGTGCCAGCTCACGAGCAGGGTTACGGACTGAAGCTTTCTTT. The whole variable domain, remainder taken from reference TRBV18 and TRBJ1-1, is NAGVMQNPRHLVRRRGQEARLRCSPMKGHSHVYWYRQLPEEGLKFMVYLQKENIIDESGMPKERFSAEFPKEGPSILRIQQVVRGDSAAYFCASSRAGLRTEAFFGQGTRLTVV.

CDR3 sequence (DNA): TGTGCCAGCGCAGCCTACAATGAGCAGTTCTTC. This gives the protein CASAAYNEQFF. This chain joins TRBV6-6 and TRBJ2-1; D remains unclear. CDR1 MNHNY and CDR2 SVGAGI come from the germline V gene (reference sequence). The CDR3 length is 11 residues. Trimming stripped 8 bases from V and 2 bases from J, with 4 bases between.

The genes are TRBV4-3 and TRBJ2-5; D remains ambiguous. From germline, CDR1 is LGHNA and CDR2 YSLEER. The ends were cut back, 1 base at V and 4 bases at J, with 10 bases in the middle. The CDR3 sequence is 14 residues long. The CDR3 DNA reads TGCGCCAGCAGCCAAGGACGCTGGGGAGAGACCCAGTACTTC. It yields the protein CASSQGRWGETQYF.

Only a few counts were recorded for this clone. The rearrangement links TRBV28 to TRBJ2-2; D not resolved. V was cut by 5 bases and J by 8 bases, with 6 bases left in between. The CDR3 is made up of 11 amino acids. Germline V lookup: CDR1 MDHEN, CDR2 SYDVKM. CDR3: CASSIFGELFF. The CDR3, as DNA: TGTGCCAGCAGTATTTTTGGGGAGCTGTTTTTT.

The rearrangement joins TRBV13 to TRBJ2-7; 13 nucleotides match TRBD2. Germline CDR1 PRHDT, CDR2 FYEKMQ (reference sequence). With 5 bases clipped from V and 0 bases from J, the junction kept 7 bases outside the gene matches. There are 17 residues in the CDR3. The CDR3 region has the DNA TGTGCCAGCAGCCCTGGGACTAGCGGGGATTACTCCTACGAGCAGTACTTC. It codes for CASSPGTSGDYSYEQYF.

The chain uses TRBV20-1 and TRBJ2-1; no definite D call. Germline CDR1 DFQATT, CDR2 SNEGSKA (reference sequence). This CDR3 spans 10 amino acids. The ends were cut back, 5 bases at V and 3 bases at J, with 2 bases in the middle. The CDR3 bases are TGCAGTGCTTTCTACAATGAGCAGTTCTTC. It specifies CSAFYNEQFF.

CDR3 amino acids: CASSQDATGRSGQPQHF. DNA of the CDR3: TGTGCCAGCAGCCAAGATGCGACAGGGCGGTCGGGTCAGCCCCAGCATTTT. V and J are TRBV4-2 and TRBJ1-5, with 7 bases matching TRBD1. The CDR3 loop spans 17 amino acids. Trimming cost V 0 bases and J 6 bases; bases outside gene matches: 11. CDR1 LGHNA and CDR2 YNFKEQ come from the germline V gene.

This sequence joins TRBV30 and TRBJ2-3; D is unresolved. Trimming took off 5 bases at V and 4 bases at J, with 16 bases between the two ends. The CDR3 is 14 amino acids. Germline CDR1 and CDR2: GTSNPN and SVGIG (reference sequence). The CDR3 nucleotides are TGTGCCTGGTCCATGGGAACTTCCCCAGATACGCAGTATTTT. Translated, it gives CAWSMGTSPDTQYF. The complete variable domain, with remaining parts taken from reference TRBV30 and TRBJ2-3, reads SQTIHQWPATLVQPVGSPLSLECTVEGTSNPNLYWYRQAAGRGLQLLFYSVGIGQISSEVPQNLSASRPQDRQFILSSKKLLLSDSGFYLCAWSMGTSPDTQYFGPGTRLTVL.